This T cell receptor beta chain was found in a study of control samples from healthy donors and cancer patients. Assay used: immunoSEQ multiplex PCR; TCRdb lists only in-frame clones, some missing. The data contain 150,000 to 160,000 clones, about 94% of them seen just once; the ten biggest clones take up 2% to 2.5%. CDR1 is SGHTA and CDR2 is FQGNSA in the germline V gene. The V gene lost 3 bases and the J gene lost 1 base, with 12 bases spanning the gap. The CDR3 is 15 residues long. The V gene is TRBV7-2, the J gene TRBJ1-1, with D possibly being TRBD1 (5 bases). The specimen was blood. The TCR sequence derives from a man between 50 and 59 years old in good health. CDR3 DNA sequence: TGTGCCAGCAGCTTTACGGGACTTCCGAACACTGAAGCTTTCTTT. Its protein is CASSFTGLPNTEAFF.